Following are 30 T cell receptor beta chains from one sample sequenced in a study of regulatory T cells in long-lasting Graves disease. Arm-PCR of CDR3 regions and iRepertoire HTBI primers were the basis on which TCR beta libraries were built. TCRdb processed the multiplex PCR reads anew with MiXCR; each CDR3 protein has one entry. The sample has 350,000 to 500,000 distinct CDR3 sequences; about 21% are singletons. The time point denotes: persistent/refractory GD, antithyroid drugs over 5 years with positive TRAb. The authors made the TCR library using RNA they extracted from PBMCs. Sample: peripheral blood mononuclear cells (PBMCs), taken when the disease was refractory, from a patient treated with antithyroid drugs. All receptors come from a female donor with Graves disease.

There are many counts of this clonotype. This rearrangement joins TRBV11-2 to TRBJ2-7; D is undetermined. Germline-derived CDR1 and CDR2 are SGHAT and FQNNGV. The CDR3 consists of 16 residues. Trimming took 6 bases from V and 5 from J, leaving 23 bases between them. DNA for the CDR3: TGTGCCAGCAGACTCGGTTCCACCCTACGGATCGACGAGCAGTACTTC. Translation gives CASRLGSTLRIDEQYF.

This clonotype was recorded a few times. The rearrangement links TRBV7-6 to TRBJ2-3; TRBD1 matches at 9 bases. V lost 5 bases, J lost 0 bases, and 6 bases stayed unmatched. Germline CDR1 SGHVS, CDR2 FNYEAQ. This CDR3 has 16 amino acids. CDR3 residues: CASSPRDRASTDTQYF. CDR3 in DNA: TGTGCCAGCAGCCCGAGGGACAGGGCGAGCACAGATACGCAGTATTTT.

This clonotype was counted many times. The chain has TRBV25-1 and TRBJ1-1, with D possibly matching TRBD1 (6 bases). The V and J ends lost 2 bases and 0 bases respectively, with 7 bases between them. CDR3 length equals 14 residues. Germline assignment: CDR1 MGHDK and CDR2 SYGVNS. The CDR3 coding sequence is TGTGCCAGCAGTGAAAGGGGGGTGAACACTGAAGCTTTCTTT. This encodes CASSERGVNTEAFF. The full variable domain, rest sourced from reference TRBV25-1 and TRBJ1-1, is EADIYQTPRYLVIGTGKKITLECSQTMGHDKMYWYQQDPGMELHLIHYSYGVNSTEKGDLSSESTVSRIRTEHFPLTLESARPSHTSQYLCASSERGVNTEAFFGQGTRLTVV.

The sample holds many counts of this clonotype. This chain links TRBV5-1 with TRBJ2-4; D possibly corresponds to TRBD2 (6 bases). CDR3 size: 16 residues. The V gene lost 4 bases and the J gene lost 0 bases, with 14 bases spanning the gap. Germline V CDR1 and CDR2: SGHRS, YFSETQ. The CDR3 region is CASSLGTPLAKNIQYF. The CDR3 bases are TGCGCCAGCAGCCTCGGGACTCCACTAGCCAAAAACATTCAGTACTTC. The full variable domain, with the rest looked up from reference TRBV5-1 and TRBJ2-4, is KAGVTQTPRYLIKTRGQQVTLSCSPISGHRSVSWYQQTPGQGLQFLFEYFSETQRNKGNFPGRFSGRQFSNSRSEMNVSTLELGDSALYLCASSLGTPLAKNIQYFGAGTRLSVL.

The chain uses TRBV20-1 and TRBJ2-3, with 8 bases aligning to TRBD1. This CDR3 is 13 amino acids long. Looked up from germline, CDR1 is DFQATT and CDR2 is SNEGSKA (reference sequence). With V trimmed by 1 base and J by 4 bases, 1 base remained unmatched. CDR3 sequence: CSARVDRADTQYF. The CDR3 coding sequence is TGCAGTGCTAGAGTGGACAGGGCAGATACGCAGTATTTT.

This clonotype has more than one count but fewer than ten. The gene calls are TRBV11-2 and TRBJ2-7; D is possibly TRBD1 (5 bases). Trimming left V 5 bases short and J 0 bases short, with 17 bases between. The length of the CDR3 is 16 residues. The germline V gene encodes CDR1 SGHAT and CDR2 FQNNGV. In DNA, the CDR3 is TGTGCCAGCAGCCCCCCTTTGGGGCAGGCCTCCTACGAGCAGTACTTC. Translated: CASSPPLGQASYEQYF.

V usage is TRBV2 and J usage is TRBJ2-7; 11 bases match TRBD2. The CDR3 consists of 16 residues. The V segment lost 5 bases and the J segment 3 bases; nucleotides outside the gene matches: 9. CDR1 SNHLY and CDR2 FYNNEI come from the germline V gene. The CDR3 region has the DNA TGTGCCAGCAGTTTATATCTAGCGGGAGGAGTCTACGAGCAGTACTTC. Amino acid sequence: CASSLYLAGGVYEQYF.

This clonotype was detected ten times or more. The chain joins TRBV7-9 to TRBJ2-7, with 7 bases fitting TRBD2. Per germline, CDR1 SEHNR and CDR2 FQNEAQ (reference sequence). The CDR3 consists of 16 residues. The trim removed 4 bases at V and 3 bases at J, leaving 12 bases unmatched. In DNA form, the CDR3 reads TGTGCCAGCAGCTCTTACATGGGCGGGAGTTTCTACGAGCAGTACTTC. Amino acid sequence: CASSSYMGGSFYEQYF.

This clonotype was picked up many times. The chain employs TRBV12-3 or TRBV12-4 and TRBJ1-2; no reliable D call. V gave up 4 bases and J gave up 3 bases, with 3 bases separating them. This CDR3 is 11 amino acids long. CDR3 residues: CASSWDYGYTF. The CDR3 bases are TGTGCCAGCAGTTGGGACTATGGCTACACCTTC.

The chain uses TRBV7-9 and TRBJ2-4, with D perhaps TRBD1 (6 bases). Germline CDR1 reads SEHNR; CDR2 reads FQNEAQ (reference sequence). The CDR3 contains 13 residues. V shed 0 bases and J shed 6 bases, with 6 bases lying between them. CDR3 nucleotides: TGTGCCAGCAGCTTAGCGGACAGAAACATTCAGTACTTC. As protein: CASSLADRNIQYF.

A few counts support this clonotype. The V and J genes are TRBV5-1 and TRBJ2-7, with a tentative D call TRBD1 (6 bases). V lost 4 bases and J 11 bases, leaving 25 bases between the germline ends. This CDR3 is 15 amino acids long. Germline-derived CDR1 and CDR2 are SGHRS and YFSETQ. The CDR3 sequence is CASSPGDGWAEEEYF. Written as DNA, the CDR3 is TGCGCCAGCAGCCCAGGGGACGGTTGGGCGGAGGAGGAGTACTTC.

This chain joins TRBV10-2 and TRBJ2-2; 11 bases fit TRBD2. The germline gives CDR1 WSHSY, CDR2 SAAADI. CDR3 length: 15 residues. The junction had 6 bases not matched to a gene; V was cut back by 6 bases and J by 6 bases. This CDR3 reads CASSHSGRVAGELFF. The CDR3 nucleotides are TGCGCCAGCAGCCATAGCGGGAGGGTGGCCGGGGAGCTGTTTTTT.

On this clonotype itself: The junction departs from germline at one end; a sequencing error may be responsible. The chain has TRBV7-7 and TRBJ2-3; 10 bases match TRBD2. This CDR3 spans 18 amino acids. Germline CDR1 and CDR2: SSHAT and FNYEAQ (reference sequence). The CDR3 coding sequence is TGTGCTAGCAGCATTAGTCCTAGCGGGAGAACCAGCACAGATACGCAGTATTTT. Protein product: CASSISPSGRTSTDTQYF.

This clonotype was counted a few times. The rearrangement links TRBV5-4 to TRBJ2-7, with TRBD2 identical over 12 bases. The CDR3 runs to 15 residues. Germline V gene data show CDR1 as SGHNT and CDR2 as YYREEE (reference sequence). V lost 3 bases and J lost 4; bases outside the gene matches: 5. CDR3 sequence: CASSYGLAGKYEQYF. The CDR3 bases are TGTGCCAGCAGCTACGGACTAGCGGGAAAGTACGAGCAGTACTTC. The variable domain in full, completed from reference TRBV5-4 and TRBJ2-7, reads ETGVTQSPTHLIKTRGQQVTLRCSSQSGHNTVSWYQQALGQGPQFIFQYYREEENGRGNFPPRFSGLQFPNYSSELNVNALELDDSALYLCASSYGLAGKYEQYFGPGTRLTVT.

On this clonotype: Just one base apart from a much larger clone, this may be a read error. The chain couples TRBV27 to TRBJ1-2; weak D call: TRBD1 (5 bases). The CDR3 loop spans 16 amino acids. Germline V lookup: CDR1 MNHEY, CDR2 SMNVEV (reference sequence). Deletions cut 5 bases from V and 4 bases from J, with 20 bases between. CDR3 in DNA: TGTGCCAGCAGTCCCTTTTGGGGCGCGGGGGGCTATGGCTACACCTTC. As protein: CASSPFWGAGGYGYTF.

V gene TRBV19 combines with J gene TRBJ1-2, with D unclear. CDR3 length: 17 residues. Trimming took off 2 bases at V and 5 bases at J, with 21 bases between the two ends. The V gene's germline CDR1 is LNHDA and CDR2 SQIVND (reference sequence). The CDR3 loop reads CASSISDGYPKGYGYTF. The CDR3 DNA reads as TGTGCCAGTAGTATATCCGACGGATACCCCAAGGGATATGGCTACACCTTC. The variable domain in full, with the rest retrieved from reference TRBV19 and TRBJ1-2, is DGGITQSPKYLFRKEGQNVTLSCEQNLNHDAMYWYRQDPGQGLRLIYYSQIVNDFQKGDIAEGYSVSREKKESFPLTVTSAQKNPTAFYLCASSISDGYPKGYGYTFGSGTRLTVV.

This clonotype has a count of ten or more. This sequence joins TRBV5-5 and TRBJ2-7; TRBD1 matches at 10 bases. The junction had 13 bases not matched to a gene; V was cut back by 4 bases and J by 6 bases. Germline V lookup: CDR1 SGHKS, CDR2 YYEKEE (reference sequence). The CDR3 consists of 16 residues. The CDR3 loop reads CASSPQPGQGFVEQYF. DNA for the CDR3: TGTGCCAGCAGCCCGCAGCCGGGACAGGGGTTCGTCGAGCAGTACTTC.

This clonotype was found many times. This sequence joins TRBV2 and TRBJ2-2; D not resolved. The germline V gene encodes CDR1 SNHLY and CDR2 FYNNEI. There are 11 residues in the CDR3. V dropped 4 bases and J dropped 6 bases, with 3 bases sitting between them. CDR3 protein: CASSVSGELFF. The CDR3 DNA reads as TGTGCCAGCAGTGTCTCCGGGGAGCTGTTTTTT. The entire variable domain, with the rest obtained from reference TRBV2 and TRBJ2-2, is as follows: EPEVTQTPSHQVTQMGQEVILRCVPISNHLYFYWYRQILGQKVEFLVSFYNNEISEKSEIFDDQFSVERPDGSNFTLKIRSTKLEDSAMYFCASSVSGELFFGEGSRLTVL.

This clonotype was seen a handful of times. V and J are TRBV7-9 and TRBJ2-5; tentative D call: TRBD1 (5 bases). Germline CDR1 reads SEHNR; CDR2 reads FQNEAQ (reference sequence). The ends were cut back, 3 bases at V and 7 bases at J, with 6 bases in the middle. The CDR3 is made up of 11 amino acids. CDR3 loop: CASSFQGTQYF. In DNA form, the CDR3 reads TGTGCCAGCAGCTTCCAGGGGACCCAGTACTTC.

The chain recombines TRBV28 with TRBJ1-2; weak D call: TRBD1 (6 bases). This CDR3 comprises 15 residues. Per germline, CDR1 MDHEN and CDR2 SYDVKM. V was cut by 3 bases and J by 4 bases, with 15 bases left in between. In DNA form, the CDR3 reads TGTGCCAGCAGTTTGGGGGCCAGTTTTTCCTATGGCTACACCTTC. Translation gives CASSLGASFSYGYTF.

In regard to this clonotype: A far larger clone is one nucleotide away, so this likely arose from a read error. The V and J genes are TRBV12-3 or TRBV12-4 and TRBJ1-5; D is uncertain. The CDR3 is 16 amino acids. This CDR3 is CASSYSQAYSDQPQHF. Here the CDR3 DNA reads TGTGCCAGCAGTTACTCGCAGGCATATAGCGATCAGCCCCAGCATTTT.

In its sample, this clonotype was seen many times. In DNA form, the CDR3 reads TGTGCCAGCAGTTTTTCGGGACCGGTTGCCTACGAGCAGTACTTC. Translated: CASSFSGPVAYEQYF. The chain links TRBV28 to TRBJ2-7, with D perhaps given as TRBD1 or TRBD2 (5 bases each). V gave up 3 bases and J gave up 2 bases, with 14 bases separating them. The CDR3 contains 15 residues. Germline V gene data show CDR1 as MDHEN and CDR2 as SYDVKM.

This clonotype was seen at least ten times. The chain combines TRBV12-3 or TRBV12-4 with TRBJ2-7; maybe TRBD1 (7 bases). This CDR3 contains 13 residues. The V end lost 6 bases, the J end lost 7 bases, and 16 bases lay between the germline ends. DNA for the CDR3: TGTGCCAGCAGAGACAGGGCCGGGAGAGAGCAGTACTTC. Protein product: CASRDRAGREQYF.

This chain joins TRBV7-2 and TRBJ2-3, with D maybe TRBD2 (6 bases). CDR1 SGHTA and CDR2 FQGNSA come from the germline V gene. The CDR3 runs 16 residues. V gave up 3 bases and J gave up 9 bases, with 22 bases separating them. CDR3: CASSLGLISSWATQYF. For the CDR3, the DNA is TGTGCCAGCAGCTTGGGACTTATATCCTCCTGGGCCACGCAGTATTTT.

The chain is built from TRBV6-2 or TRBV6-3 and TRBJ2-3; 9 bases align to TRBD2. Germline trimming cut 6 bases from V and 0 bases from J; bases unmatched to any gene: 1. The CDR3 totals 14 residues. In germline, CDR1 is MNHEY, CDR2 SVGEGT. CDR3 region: CASRGTSSTDTQYF. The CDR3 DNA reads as TGTGCCAGCAGAGGGACTAGCAGCACAGATACGCAGTATTTT.

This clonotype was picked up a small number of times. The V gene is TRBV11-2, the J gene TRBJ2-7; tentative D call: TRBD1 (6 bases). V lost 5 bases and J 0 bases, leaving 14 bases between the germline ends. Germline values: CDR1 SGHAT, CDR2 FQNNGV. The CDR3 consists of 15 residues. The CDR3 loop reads CASSTTGYISYEQYF. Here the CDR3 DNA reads TGTGCCAGCAGCACCACAGGGTACATCTCCTACGAGCAGTACTTC.

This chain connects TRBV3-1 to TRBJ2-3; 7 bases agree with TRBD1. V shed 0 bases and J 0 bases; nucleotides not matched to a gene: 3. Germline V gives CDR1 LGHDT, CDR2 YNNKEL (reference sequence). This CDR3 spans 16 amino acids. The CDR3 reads CASSQELQGSTDTQYF. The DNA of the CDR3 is TGTGCCAGCAGCCAAGAGTTACAGGGGAGCACAGATACGCAGTATTTT.

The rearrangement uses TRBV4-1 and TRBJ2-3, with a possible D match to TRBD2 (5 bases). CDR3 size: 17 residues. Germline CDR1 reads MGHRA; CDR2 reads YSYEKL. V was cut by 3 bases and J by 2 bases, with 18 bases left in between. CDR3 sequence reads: CASSQAVAQDYTDTQYF. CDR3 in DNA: TGCGCCAGCAGCCAGGCCGTAGCCCAAGACTACACAGATACGCAGTATTTT.

The CDR3 DNA follows: TGTGCCAGCAGTTTTAATTGGGCAGCTGTATCAAGCACAGATACGCAGTATTTT. Its translation is CASSFNWAAVSSTDTQYF. The chain combines TRBV28 with TRBJ2-3; D ambiguous. The length of the CDR3 is 18 residues. The germline V and J ends were trimmed by 3 bases and 0 bases, with 19 bases remaining between them. The germline V gene encodes CDR1 MDHEN and CDR2 SYDVKM.

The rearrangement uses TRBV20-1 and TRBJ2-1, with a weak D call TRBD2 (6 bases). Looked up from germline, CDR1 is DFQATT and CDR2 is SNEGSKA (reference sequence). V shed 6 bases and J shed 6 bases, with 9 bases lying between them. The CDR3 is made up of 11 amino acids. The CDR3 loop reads CSAGTSNEQFF. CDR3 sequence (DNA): TGCAGTGCAGGGACTTCCAATGAGCAGTTCTTC.